Presented here are 8 T cell receptor beta chains from one specimen sequenced in a study of metastatic and nonmetastatic thyroid tumors. Using MiXCR, TCRdb reanalyzed the PCR reads. The data hold approximately 41,000 clones, with roughly 27% observed a single time. Each patient went into thyroid surgery without having received any treatment. Sequences were obtained from blood. The receptor set was obtained from a male donor with papillary thyroid cancer or a benign thyroid nodule (not recorded which). Some clones in this sample may be carry-over from other donors' samples.

The chain has TRBV4-1 and TRBJ1-2, with D unresolved. Germline assignment: CDR1 MGHRA and CDR2 YSYEKL. The V and J ends lost 4 bases and 1 base respectively, with 13 bases between them. The CDR3 runs to 15 residues. As DNA, the CDR3 is TGCGCCAGCAGCCTTGGAGCGACCATTAACTATGGCTACACCTTC. It specifies CASSLGATINYGYTF.

V is TRBV9 and J is TRBJ2-5, with a tentative D call TRBD1 (6 bases). Trimming removed 4 bases at V and 0 bases at J, with 13 bases between. Germline V CDR1 and CDR2: SGDLS, YYNGEE. The CDR3 has 15 residues. The CDR3 spells CASSPSGEYQETQYF. The CDR3 nucleotides are TGTGCCAGCAGCCCTTCAGGGGAGTACCAAGAGACCCAGTACTTC. The variable domain in full, with the rest retrieved from reference TRBV9 and TRBJ2-5, is DSGVTQTPKHLITATGQRVTLRCSPRSGDLSVYWYQQSLDQGLQFLIQYYNGEERAKGNILERFSAQQFPDLHSELNLSSLELGDSALYFCASSPSGEYQETQYFGPGTRLLVL.

This clone was seen repeatedly, ten times or more. The chain uses TRBV5-1 and TRBJ2-3; D is uncertain. Trimming shortened V by 0 bases and J by 1 base, and 9 bases separated the two germline ends. Per germline, CDR1 SGHRS and CDR2 YFSETQ. The CDR3 is 15 amino acids. CDR3 nucleotides: TGCGCCAGCAGCTTGGGACGGCCCGGCACAGATACGCAGTATTTT. Amino acid sequence: CASSLGRPGTDTQYF.

The chain uses TRBV6-1 and TRBJ1-6; possible D gene TRBD1, 6 bases. Trimming took 5 bases from V and 11 from J, leaving 16 bases between them. CDR3 size: 14 residues. Germline V CDR1 and CDR2: MNHNS, SASEGT. CDR3 bases: TGTGCCAGCAGTCCAACCCAGGGGCCACCACCCCTCCACTTT. Its translation: CASSPTQGPPPLHF.

The table lists this clone with many counts. The chain uses TRBV2 and TRBJ2-3; 14 positions match TRBD2. The CDR3 has 19 amino acids. V was pared by 0 bases and J by 4 bases, with 9 bases of the junction left unmatched. The germline gives CDR1 SNHLY, CDR2 FYNNEI. In nucleotides, the CDR3 is TGTGCCAGCAGTGAAGCCCCCGGGACTAGCGGGAGAGGCGCAGATACGCAGTATTTT. Protein: CASSEAPGTSGRGADTQYF.

The V call is TRBV18, the J call TRBJ1-3; 7 bases fit TRBD1. The CDR3 runs 14 residues. The germline CDR1 and CDR2 sequences are KGHSH and LQKENI. V trimming: 6 bases; J trimming: 1 base; junction bases outside the gene matches: 3. The CDR3 sequence: CASSPGGSGNTIYF. In nucleotides, the CDR3 is TGTGCCAGCTCGCCAGGGGGATCTGGAAACACCATATATTTT.

As to this clone: The junction departs from germline at one end; a sequencing error may be responsible. The chain is built from TRBV6-4 and TRBJ2-3; D gene unclear. The CDR3 is made up of 13 amino acids. The germline CDR1 and CDR2 sequences are MRHNA and SNTAGT. The chain's CDR3 is CPSSGRSTDTQYF. DNA of the CDR3: TGTCCCAGCAGTGGCCGGAGCACAGATACGCAGTATTTT.

This clone occurred many times. This sequence joins TRBV2 and TRBJ2-7; a weak D match, TRBD2 (6 bases). The CDR3 is 14 residues long. CDR1 is SNHLY, CDR2 FYNNEI, per germline. Trimming took off 8 bases at V and 3 bases at J, with 17 bases between the two ends. CDR3 amino acids: CASRRDPSYYEQYF. The DNA for the CDR3 is TGTGCCAGCCGGCGGGATCCTTCATACTACGAGCAGTACTTC.